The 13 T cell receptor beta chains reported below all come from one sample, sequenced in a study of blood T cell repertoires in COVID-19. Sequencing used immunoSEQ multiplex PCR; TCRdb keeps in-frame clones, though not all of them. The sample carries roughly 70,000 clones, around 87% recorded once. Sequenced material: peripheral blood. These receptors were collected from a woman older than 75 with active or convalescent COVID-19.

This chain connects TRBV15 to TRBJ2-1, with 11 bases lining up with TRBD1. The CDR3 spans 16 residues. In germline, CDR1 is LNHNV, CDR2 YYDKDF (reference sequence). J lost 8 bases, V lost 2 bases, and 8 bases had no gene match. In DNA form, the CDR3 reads TGTGCCACCAGCAGAACCCCGGACAGGGGGCTGGATGAGCAGTTCTTC. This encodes CATSRTPDRGLDEQFF.

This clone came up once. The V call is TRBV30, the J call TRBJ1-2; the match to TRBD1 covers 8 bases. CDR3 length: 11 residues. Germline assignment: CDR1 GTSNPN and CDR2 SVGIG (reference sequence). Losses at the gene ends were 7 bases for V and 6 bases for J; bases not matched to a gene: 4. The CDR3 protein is CAYRGVDGYTF. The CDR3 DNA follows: TGTGCCTACAGGGGGGTCGATGGCTACACCTTC.

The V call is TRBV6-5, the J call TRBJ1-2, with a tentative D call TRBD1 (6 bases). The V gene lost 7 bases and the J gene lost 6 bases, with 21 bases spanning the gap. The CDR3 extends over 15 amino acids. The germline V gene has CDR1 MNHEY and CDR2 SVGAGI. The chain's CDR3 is CASTPGRQVGDGYTF. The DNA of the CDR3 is TGTGCCAGCACTCCGGGCCGACAGGTGGGGGATGGCTACACCTTC.

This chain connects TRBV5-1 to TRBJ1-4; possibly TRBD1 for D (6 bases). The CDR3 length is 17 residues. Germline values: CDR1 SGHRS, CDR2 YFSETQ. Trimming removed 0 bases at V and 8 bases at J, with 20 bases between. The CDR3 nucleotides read TGCGCCAGCAGCTTGGCCCAGTTAGGGGGGGCCACAGAAAAACTGTTTTTT. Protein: CASSLAQLGGATEKLFF.

CDR3 DNA: TGTGCCAGCTCGAGGAGGGCTATGAACACTGAAGCTTTCTTT. This translates into CASSRRAMNTEAFF. The chain carries TRBV5-6 and TRBJ1-1; the D is unclear. CDR1 is SGHDT, CDR2 YYEEEE, per germline. The V end lost 7 bases, the J end lost 0 bases, and 13 bases lay between the germline ends. The CDR3 has 14 amino acids.

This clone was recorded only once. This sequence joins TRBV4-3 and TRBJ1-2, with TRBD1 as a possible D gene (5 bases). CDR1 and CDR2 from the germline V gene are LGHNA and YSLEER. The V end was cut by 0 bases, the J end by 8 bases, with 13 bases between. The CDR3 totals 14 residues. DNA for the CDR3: TGCGCCAGCAGCCAAGAGTGGGGCTCGCGGGGCTACACCTTC. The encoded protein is CASSQEWGSRGYTF.

CDR3 DNA sequence: TGTGCCACCTCTAAAACCGGGACAGGGACCTACGAGCAGTACTTC. It translates to CATSKTGTGTYEQYF. The chain employs TRBV24-1 and TRBJ2-7; 9 nucleotides align to TRBD1. CDR1 is KGHDR and CDR2 is SFDVKD in the germline V gene. J was trimmed by 2 bases and V by 9 bases; bases with no gene match: 10. CDR3 length equals 15 residues.

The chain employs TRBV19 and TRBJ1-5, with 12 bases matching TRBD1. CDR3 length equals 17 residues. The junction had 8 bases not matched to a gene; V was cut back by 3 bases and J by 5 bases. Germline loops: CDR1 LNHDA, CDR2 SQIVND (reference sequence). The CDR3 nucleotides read TGTGCCAGTAGTATCGGGACAGGGGGCGGCTGGGATCAGCCCCAGCATTTT. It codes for CASSIGTGGGWDQPQHF.

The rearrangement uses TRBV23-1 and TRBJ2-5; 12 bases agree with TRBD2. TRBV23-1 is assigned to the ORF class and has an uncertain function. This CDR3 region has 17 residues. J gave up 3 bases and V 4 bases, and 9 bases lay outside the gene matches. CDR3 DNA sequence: TGCGCCAGCAGTCCCCTCCGACTAGCGGGGGTCGAAGAGACCCAGTACTTC. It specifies CASSPLRLAGVEETQYF.

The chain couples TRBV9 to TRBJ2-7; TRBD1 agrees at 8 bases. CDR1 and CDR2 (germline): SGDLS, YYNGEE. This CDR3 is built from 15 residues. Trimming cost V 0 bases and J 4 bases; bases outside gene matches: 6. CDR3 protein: CASSVGPGGMYEQYF. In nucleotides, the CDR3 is TGTGCCAGCAGCGTAGGACCAGGGGGCATGTACGAGCAGTACTTC.

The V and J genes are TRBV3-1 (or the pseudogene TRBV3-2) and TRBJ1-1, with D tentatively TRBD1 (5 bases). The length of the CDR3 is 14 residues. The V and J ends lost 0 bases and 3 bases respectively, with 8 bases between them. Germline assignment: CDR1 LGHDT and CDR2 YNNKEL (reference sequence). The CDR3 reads CASSQEQAYTEAFF. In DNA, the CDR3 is TGTGCCAGCAGCCAAGAACAGGCCTACACTGAAGCTTTCTTT.

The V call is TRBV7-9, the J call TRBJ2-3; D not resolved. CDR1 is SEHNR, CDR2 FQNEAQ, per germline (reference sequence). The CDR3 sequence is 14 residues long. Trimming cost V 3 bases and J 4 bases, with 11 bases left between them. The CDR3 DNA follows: TGTGCCAGCAGCTTCTCCGCTAGTGCAGATACGCAGTATTTT. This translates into CASSFSASADTQYF.

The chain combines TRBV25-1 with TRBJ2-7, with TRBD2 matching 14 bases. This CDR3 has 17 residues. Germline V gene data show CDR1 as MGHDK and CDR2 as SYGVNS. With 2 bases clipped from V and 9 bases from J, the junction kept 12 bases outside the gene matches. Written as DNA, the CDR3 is TGTGCCAGCAGTGAACCGGGACTAGCGGGGGACCACTCCCCGCAGTACTTC. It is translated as CASSEPGLAGDHSPQYF.